The 24 T cell receptor beta chains reported below all come from one sample, sequenced in a study of technical replicates of blood from a handful of donors. The protocol was immunoSEQ multiplex PCR, while the TCRdb copy is restricted to in-frame clones and leaves out a portion. This sample yields around 69,000 clones, of which approximately 97% are seen a single time; around 0.2% belongs to the top ten. The material sequenced was T cells isolated from PBMCs. Receptor source: a human donor in good health.

The rearrangement links TRBV30 to TRBJ1-1; weak D call: TRBD1 (5 bases). Deletions cut 4 bases from V and 4 bases from J, with 19 bases between. The germline CDR1 and CDR2 sequences are GTSNPN and SVGIG (reference sequence). This CDR3 comprises 15 residues. The CDR3 sequence is CAWISRGYEGTEAFF. In nucleotides, the CDR3 is TGTGCCTGGATCTCTCGGGGGTACGAAGGCACTGAAGCTTTCTTT.

The chain carries TRBV7-9 and TRBJ2-7; D ambiguous. V dropped 3 bases and J dropped 2 bases, with 11 bases sitting between them. Per the germline V gene, CDR1 is SEHNR and CDR2 is FQNEAQ (reference sequence). The CDR3 loop spans 14 amino acids. This CDR3 reads CASSFVSSPYEQYF. In DNA, the CDR3 is TGTGCCAGCAGCTTCGTGAGTAGCCCCTACGAGCAGTACTTC.

The DNA of the CDR3 is TGTGCCATCAGTGGGAGCGGGAGAAAGTACAATGAGCAGTTCTTC. Amino acids: CAISGSGRKYNEQFF. This chain joins TRBV10-3 and TRBJ2-1, with 8 bases aligning to TRBD2. Per the germline V gene, CDR1 is ENHRY and CDR2 is SYGVKD. The CDR3 totals 15 residues. Trimming at V came to 4 bases and at J to 4 bases, leaving 6 bases not matched to a gene.

The chain couples TRBV27 to TRBJ1-3; the match to TRBD1 covers 7 bases. The germline gives CDR1 MNHEY, CDR2 SMNVEV (reference sequence). With 6 bases clipped from V and 0 bases from J, the junction kept 2 bases outside the gene matches. This CDR3 has 14 amino acids. The CDR3 nucleotides read TGTGCCAGCAGCAGGGGGGACTCTGGAAACACCATATATTTT. It encodes CASSRGDSGNTIYF.

The rearrangement joins TRBV29-1 to TRBJ2-5, with TRBD2 matching 7 bases. This CDR3 has 13 amino acids. In germline, CDR1 is SQVTM, CDR2 ANQGSEA. With V trimmed by 4 bases and J by 7 bases, 9 bases remained unmatched. The CDR3, as DNA: TGCAGCGTTGCCCTGGACACGGGGGGGACCCAGTACTTC. Translating gives CSVALDTGGTQYF.

The rearrangement joins TRBV4-1 to TRBJ1-1; 7 bases are a match to TRBD1. The CDR3 runs 15 residues. Trimming took 2 bases from V and 0 from J; bases not matched to a gene: 3. Germline CDR1 is MGHRA and CDR2 is YSYEKL. CDR3 coding DNA: TGCGCCAGCAGCCAAAGGGACAGCTTGAACACTGAAGCTTTCTTT. Protein product: CASSQRDSLNTEAFF.

The chain links TRBV28 to TRBJ2-3; 12 bases agree with TRBD1. V lost 2 bases, J lost 0 bases, and 12 bases stayed unmatched. This CDR3 is built from 20 residues. Germline V gene sequence: CDR1 MDHEN, CDR2 SYDVKM. CDR3: CASSLTGTGGDGKSTDTQYF. CDR3 coding DNA: TGTGCCAGCAGTTTAACCGGGACAGGGGGCGACGGCAAAAGCACAGATACGCAGTATTTT.

This clone was recorded only once. The genes are TRBV4-1 and TRBJ2-5, with D perhaps TRBD1 (6 bases). The CDR3 length is 17 residues. From germline, CDR1 is MGHRA and CDR2 YSYEKL. Trimming shortened V by 0 bases and J by 5 bases, and 19 bases separated the two germline ends. The CDR3 coding sequence is TGCGCCAGCAGCCAAGAACCGGCCAGGGGCCTGGGTGAGACCCAGTACTTC. Protein product: CASSQEPARGLGETQYF.

The chain recombines TRBV5-1 with TRBJ1-1; TRBD1 matches at 7 bases. J was trimmed by 1 base and V by 0 bases; bases with no gene match: 3. Germline V lookup: CDR1 SGHRS, CDR2 YFSETQ. This CDR3 region has 15 residues. The CDR3 bases are TGCGCCAGCAGCTTGGGGACAGGTACGAACACTGAAGCTTTCTTT. Translated, it gives CASSLGTGTNTEAFF. Supplemented by reference TRBV5-1 and TRBJ1-1, the full variable domain reads KAGVTQTPRYLIKTRGQQVTLSCSPISGHRSVSWYQQTPGQGLQFLFEYFSETQRNKGNFPGRFSGRQFSNSRSEMNVSTLELGDSALYLCASSLGTGTNTEAFFGQGTRLTVV.

V and J are TRBV7-3 and TRBJ2-1, with TRBD2 matching over 8 bases. This CDR3 spans 15 amino acids. CDR1 and CDR2 from the germline V gene are SGHTA and FQGTGA. V shed 1 base and J 3 bases; nucleotides not matched to a gene: 2. The chain's CDR3 is CASSLNSGVYNEQFF. CDR3 nucleotides: TGTGCCAGCAGCTTAAATAGCGGGGTCTACAATGAGCAGTTCTTC.

This rearrangement joins TRBV30 to TRBJ2-1, with 11 bases identical to TRBD2. Germline CDR1 reads GTSNPN; CDR2 reads SVGIG (reference sequence). J gave up 6 bases and V 2 bases, and 3 bases lay outside the gene matches. This CDR3 has 14 amino acids. This chain's CDR3 is CAWSTSGGLNEQFF. In nucleotides, the CDR3 is TGTGCCTGGAGTACTAGCGGGGGTCTCAATGAGCAGTTCTTC. The variable domain in full, with the rest retrieved from reference TRBV30 and TRBJ2-1, is SQTIHQWPATLVQPVGSPLSLECTVEGTSNPNLYWYRQAAGRGLQLLFYSVGIGQISSEVPQNLSASRPQDRQFILSSKKLLLSDSGFYLCAWSTSGGLNEQFFGPGTRLTVL.

V is TRBV4-2 and J is TRBJ2-1; 8 bases map to TRBD2. This CDR3 has 18 residues. V lost 0 bases and J lost 8; bases outside the gene matches: 15. Germline CDR1 and CDR2: LGHNA and YNFKEQ. The CDR3, as DNA: TGTGCCAGCAGCCAAGAGTCTCCCAGCGGGAGTATTCGGCATGAGCAGTTCTTC. It translates to CASSQESPSGSIRHEQFF.

The chain is built from TRBV11-3 and TRBJ1-1, with a tentative D call TRBD1 (5 bases). Trimming stripped 3 bases from V and 3 bases from J, with 11 bases between. The CDR3 covers 14 residues. Per germline, CDR1 SGHNT and CDR2 YENEEA. CDR3 sequence: CASSFRGLDTEAFF. CDR3 in DNA: TGTGCCAGCAGCTTTCGGGGGTTGGACACTGAAGCTTTCTTT.

This chain uses TRBV30 with TRBJ1-5; D gene unclear. The V end was cut by 4 bases, the J end by 0 bases, with 10 bases between. The germline V gene encodes CDR1 GTSNPN and CDR2 SVGIG (reference sequence). The CDR3 runs to 14 residues. The DNA of the CDR3 is TGTGCCTGGAAACCGGGATATAGCAATCAGCCCCAGCATTTT. Its protein product is CAWKPGYSNQPQHF.

V gene TRBV4-1 combines with J gene TRBJ2-7, with a tentative D call TRBD2 (6 bases). The CDR3 contains 14 residues. CDR1 and CDR2 (germline): MGHRA, YSYEKL. V was cut by 4 bases and J by 6 bases, with 16 bases left in between. In nucleotides, the CDR3 is TGCGCCAGCAGCCCGCGCCTCGGGGAGGTCGAGCAGTACTTC. As protein: CASSPRLGEVEQYF.

Here the CDR3 reads CASSPREQHTPYGYTF. The CDR3 DNA follows: TGTGCCAGCAGCCCAAGGGAGCAGCATACCCCCTATGGCTACACCTTC. This sequence joins TRBV7-9 and TRBJ1-2; D not resolved. This CDR3 is 16 amino acids long. The V and J ends lost 5 bases and 4 bases respectively, with 20 bases between them. CDR1 is SEHNR and CDR2 is FQNEAQ in the germline V gene (reference sequence).

This clone came up once. CDR3: CASSHAGRGGRLSDTQYF. The CDR3 nucleotides read TGCGCCAGCAGCCACGCGGGGCGGGGGGGCCGATTGTCAGATACGCAGTATTTT. The chain uses TRBV4-1 and TRBJ2-3; the match to TRBD2 covers 9 bases. This CDR3 is built from 18 residues. Germline loops: CDR1 MGHRA, CDR2 YSYEKL. V shed 3 bases and J 4 bases; nucleotides not matched to a gene: 14.

This clone occurred a few times. CDR3: CASSVQGVGTEAFF. The CDR3 region has the DNA TGTGCCAGCAGCGTACAGGGGGTCGGGACTGAAGCTTTCTTT. This chain uses TRBV5-4 with TRBJ1-1, with 8 bases matching TRBD1. CDR1 SGHNT and CDR2 YYREEE come from the germline V gene (reference sequence). J was trimmed by 5 bases and V by 4 bases; bases with no gene match: 7. The CDR3 is 14 residues long.

The chain is built from TRBV11-2 and TRBJ1-1, with D uncertain. This CDR3 spans 13 amino acids. Germline assignment: CDR1 SGHAT and CDR2 FQNNGV. With 2 bases removed from V and 1 base from J, the gap between germline ends came to 5 bases. In DNA form, the CDR3 reads TGTGCCAGCAGCTTACAGGCGAACACTGAAGCTTTCTTT. Protein product: CASSLQANTEAFF.

This clone appeared once. The chain recombines TRBV6-5 with TRBJ2-1, with TRBD1 matching 7 bases. Unmatched junction bases numbered 9, after V lost 6 bases and J lost 10 bases. The germline V gene has CDR1 MNHEY and CDR2 SVGAGI. The length of the CDR3 is 13 residues. The CDR3 sequence is CASRGQRVTEQFF. The CDR3 DNA sequence: TGTGCCAGCAGGGGACAGCGCGTAACCGAGCAGTTCTTC.

The rearrangement uses TRBV5-1 and TRBJ2-2, with TRBD1 matching 7 bases. The CDR3 runs 15 residues. Germline trimming cut 0 bases from V and 3 bases from J; bases unmatched to any gene: 2. Germline V gene lookup returns CDR1 SGHRS and CDR2 YFSETQ. As DNA, the CDR3 is TGCGCCAGCAGCTTGGCAGGGGGTTACACCGGGGAGCTGTTTTTT. Translated: CASSLAGGYTGELFF.

The chain joins TRBV30 to TRBJ1-3, with a possible D match to TRBD1 (6 bases). From germline, CDR1 is GTSNPN and CDR2 SVGIG (reference sequence). The CDR3 covers 13 residues. CDR3 in amino acids: CVLISGAGNTIYF. CDR3 DNA sequence: TGTGTCCTTATTTCAGGGGCTGGAAACACCATATATTTT.

The chain joins TRBV11-1 to TRBJ2-1; D unresolved. Germline V gene sequence: CDR1 SGHAT, CDR2 FQDESV (reference sequence). The CDR3 has 13 residues. The V gene lost 8 bases and the J gene lost 0 bases, with 8 bases spanning the gap. The CDR3 bases are TGTGCCAGCGCCCTAAGCTCCTACAATGAGCAGTTCTTC. This gives the protein CASALSSYNEQFF.

J is TRBJ2-5 and V is TRBV6-5; TRBD2 aligns across 9 bases. Germline CDR1 reads MNHEY; CDR2 reads SVGAGI. The J segment lost 3 bases and the V segment lost 5 bases, leaving 7 bases of the junction unmatched. The CDR3 length is 15 residues. CDR3 loop: CASSTLPSGEETQYF. As DNA, the CDR3 is TGTGCCAGCAGTACCCTCCCTAGCGGGGAAGAGACCCAGTACTTC.